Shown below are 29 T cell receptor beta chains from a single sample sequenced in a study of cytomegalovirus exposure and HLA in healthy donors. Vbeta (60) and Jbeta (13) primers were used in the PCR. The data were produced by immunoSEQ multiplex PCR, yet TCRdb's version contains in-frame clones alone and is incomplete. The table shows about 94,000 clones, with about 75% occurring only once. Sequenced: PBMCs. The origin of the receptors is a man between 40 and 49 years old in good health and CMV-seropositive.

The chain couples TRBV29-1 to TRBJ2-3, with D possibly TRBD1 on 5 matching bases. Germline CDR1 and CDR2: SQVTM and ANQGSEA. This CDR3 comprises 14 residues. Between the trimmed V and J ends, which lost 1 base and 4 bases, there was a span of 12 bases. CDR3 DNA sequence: TGCAGCGTTGAAGCGCCAGGGTTCGCAGATACGCAGTATTTT. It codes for CSVEAPGFADTQYF.

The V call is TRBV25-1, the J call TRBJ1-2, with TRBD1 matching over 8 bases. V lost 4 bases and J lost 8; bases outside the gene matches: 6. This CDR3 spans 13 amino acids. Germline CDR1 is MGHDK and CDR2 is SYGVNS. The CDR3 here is CASSVGQGEGYTF. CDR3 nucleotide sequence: TGTGCCAGCAGTGTTGGACAGGGAGAAGGCTACACCTTC.

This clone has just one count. CDR3 sequence (DNA): TGTGCCAGTAGTATTCACAGGTCGAGCTCCTACGAGCAGTACTTC. Protein: CASSIHRSSSYEQYF. The chain employs TRBV19 and TRBJ2-7; D possibly corresponds to TRBD1 (5 bases). V gave up 3 bases and J gave up 0 bases, with 12 bases separating them. The CDR3 runs to 15 residues. Germline CDR1 reads LNHDA; CDR2 reads SQIVND (reference sequence).

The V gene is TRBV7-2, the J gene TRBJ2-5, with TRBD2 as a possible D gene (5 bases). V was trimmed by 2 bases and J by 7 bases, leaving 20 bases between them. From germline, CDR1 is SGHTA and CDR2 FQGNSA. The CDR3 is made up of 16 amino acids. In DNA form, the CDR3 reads TGTGCCAGCAGCTTAAAAGAGGGCGGGCTGGGGAGGACCCAGTACTTC. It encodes CASSLKEGGLGRTQYF.

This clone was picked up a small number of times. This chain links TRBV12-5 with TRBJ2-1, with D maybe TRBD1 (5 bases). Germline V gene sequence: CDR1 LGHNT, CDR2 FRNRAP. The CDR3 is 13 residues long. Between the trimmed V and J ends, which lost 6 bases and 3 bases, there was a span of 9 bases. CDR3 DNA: TGTGCTAGTGGCCGCGACAGCTACAATGAGCAGTTCTTC. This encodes CASGRDSYNEQFF. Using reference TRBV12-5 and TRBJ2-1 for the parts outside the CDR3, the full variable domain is DARVTQTPRHKVTEMGQEVTMRCQPILGHNTVFWYRQTMMQGLELLAYFRNRAPLDDSGMPKDRFSAEMPDATLATLKIQPSEPRDSAVYFCASGRDSYNEQFFGPGTRLTVL.

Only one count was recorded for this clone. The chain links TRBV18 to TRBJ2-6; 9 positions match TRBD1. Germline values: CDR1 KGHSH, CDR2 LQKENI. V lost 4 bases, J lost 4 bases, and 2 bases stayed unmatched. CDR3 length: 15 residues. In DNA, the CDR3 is TGTGCCAGCTCACTGGGACAGGGCGGGGCCAACGTCCTGACTTTC. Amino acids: CASSLGQGGANVLTF.

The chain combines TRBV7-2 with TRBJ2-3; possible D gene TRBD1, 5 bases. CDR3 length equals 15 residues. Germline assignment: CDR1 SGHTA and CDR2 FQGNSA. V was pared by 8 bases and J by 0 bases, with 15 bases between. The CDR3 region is CASSPGSISTDTQYF. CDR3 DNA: TGTGCCAGCTCGCCAGGGTCAATTAGCACAGATACGCAGTATTTT.

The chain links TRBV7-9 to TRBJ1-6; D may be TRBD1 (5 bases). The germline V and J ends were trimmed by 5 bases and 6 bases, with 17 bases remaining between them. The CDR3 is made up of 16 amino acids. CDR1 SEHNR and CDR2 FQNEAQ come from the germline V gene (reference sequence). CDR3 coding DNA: TGTGCCAGCAGCCATGGGGGGGTAACGGGTAATTCACCCCTCCACTTT. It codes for CASSHGGVTGNSPLHF.

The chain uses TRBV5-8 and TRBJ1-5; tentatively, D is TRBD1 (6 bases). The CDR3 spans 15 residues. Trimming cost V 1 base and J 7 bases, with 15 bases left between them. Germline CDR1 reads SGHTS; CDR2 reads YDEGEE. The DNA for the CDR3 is TGTGCCAGCAGCTTGAAGGTTGGGGGCGGACAGCCCCAGCATTTT. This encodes CASSLKVGGGQPQHF.

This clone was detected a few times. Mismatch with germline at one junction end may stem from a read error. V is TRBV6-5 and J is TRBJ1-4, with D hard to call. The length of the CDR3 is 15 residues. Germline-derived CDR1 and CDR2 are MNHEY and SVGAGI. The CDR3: CASSYSDSTGEKLFF. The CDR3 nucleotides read TGTGCCAGCAGCTACTCTGACTCCACGGGTGAAAAACTGTTTTTT.

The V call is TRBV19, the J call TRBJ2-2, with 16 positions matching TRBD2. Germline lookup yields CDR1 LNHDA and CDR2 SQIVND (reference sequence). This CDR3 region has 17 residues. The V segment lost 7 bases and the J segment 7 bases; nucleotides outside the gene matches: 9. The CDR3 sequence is CASIAGTSGRASGELFF. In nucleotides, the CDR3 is TGTGCCAGTATCGCCGGGACTAGCGGGAGGGCAAGCGGGGAGCTGTTTTTT.

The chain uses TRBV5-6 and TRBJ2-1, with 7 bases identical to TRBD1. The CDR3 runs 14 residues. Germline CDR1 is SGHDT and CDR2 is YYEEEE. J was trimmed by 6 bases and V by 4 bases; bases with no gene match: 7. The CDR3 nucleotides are TGTGCCAGCAGCCTCCCTACAGGGGTCAATGAGCAGTTCTTC. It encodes CASSLPTGVNEQFF.

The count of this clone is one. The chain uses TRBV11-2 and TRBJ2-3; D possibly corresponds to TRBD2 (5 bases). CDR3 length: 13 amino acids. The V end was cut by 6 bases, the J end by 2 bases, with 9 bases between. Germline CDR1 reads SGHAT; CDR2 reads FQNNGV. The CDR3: CASRRVTTDTQYF. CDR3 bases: TGTGCCAGCAGGCGGGTGACCACAGATACGCAGTATTTT. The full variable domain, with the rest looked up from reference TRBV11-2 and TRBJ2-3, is EAGVAQSPRYKIIEKRQSVAFWCNPISGHATLYWYQQILGQGPKLLIQFQNNGVVDDSQLPKDRFSAERLKGVDSTLKIQPAKLEDSAVYLCASRRVTTDTQYFGPGTRLTVL.

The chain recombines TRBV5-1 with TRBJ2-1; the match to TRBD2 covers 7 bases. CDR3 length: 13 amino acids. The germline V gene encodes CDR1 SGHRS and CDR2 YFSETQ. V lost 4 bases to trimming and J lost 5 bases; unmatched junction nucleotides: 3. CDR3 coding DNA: TGCGCCAGCAGCCGAGGGAGGGACAATGAGCAGTTCTTC. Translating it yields CASSRGRDNEQFF.

CDR3 sequence: CASSEQGVQETQYF. For the CDR3, the DNA is TGTGCCAGCAGTGAACAGGGGGTCCAAGAGACCCAGTACTTC. The genes are TRBV2 and TRBJ2-5; 7 bases fit TRBD1. The V segment lost 2 bases and the J segment 1 base; nucleotides outside the gene matches: 1. The CDR3 runs to 14 residues. Germline CDR1 SNHLY, CDR2 FYNNEI. Full variable domain (outside the CDR3, taken from reference TRBV2 and TRBJ2-5): EPEVTQTPSHQVTQMGQEVILRCVPISNHLYFYWYRQILGQKVEFLVSFYNNEISEKSEIFDDQFSVERPDGSNFTLKIRSTKLEDSAMYFCASSEQGVQETQYFGPGTRLLVL.

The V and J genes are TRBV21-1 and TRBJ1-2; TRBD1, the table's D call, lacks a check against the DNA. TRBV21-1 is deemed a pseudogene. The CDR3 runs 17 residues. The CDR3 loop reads CASSKERGTDQGDGYTF. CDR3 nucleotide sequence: TGTGCCAGCAGCAAAGAAAGGGGGACGGACCAGGGGGATGGCTACACCTTC.

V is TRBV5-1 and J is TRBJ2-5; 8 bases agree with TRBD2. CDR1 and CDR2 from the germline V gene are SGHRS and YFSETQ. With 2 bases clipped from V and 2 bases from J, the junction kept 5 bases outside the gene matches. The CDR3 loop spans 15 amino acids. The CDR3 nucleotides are TGCGCCAGCAGCTTTTCCGGGACTAGACAAGAGACCCAGTACTTC. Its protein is CASSFSGTRQETQYF. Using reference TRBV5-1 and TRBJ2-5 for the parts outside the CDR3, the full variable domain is KAGVTQTPRYLIKTRGQQVTLSCSPISGHRSVSWYQQTPGQGLQFLFEYFSETQRNKGNFPGRFSGRQFSNSRSEMNVSTLELGDSALYLCASSFSGTRQETQYFGPGTRLLVL.

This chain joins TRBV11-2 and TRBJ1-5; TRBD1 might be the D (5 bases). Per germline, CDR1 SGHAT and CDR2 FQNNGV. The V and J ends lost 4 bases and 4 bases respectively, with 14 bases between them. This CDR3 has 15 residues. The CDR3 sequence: CASSWGGGWNQPQHF. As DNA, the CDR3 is TGTGCCAGCAGCTGGGGTGGGGGGTGGAATCAGCCCCAGCATTTT.

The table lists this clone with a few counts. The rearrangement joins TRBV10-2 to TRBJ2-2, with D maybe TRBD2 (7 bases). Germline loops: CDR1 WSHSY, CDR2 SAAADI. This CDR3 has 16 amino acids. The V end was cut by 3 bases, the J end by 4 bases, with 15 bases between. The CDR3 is CASSDGRGQSTGELFF. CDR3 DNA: TGCGCCAGCAGTGACGGGCGGGGGCAGAGCACCGGGGAGCTGTTTTTT.

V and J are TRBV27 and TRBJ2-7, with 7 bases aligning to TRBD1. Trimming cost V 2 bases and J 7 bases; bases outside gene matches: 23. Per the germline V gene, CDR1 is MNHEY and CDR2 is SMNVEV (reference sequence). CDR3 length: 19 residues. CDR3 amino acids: CASSLKSGRATGSLGEQYF. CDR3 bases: TGTGCCAGCAGTTTAAAATCGGGCCGAGCGACAGGGTCCCTGGGGGAGCAGTACTTC.

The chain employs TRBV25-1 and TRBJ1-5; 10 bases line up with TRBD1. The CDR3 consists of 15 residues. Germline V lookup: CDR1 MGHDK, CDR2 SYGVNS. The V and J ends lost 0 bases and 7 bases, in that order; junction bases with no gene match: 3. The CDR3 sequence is CASSEYWDRGQPQHF. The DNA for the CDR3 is TGTGCCAGCAGTGAATACTGGGACAGGGGCCAGCCCCAGCATTTT.

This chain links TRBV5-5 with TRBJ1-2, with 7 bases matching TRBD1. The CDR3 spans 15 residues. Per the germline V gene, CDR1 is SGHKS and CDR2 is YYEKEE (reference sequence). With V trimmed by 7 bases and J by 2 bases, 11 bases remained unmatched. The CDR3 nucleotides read TGTGCCAGCTCAACTCGGACAGGAGCAAACTATGGCTACACCTTC. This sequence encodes CASSTRTGANYGYTF.

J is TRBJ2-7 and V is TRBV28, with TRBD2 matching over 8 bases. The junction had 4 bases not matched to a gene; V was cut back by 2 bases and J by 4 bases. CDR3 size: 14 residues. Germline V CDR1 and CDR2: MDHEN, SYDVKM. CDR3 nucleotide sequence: TGTGCCAGCAGTTTAAGGACTAGCATGTACGAGCAGTACTTC. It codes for CASSLRTSMYEQYF.

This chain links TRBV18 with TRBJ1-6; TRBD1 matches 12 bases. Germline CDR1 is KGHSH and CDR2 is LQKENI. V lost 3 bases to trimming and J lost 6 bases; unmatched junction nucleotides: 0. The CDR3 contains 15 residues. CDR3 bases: TGTGCCAGCTCACCGGGACAGGGGGCTAATTCACCCCTCCACTTT. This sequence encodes CASSPGQGANSPLHF.

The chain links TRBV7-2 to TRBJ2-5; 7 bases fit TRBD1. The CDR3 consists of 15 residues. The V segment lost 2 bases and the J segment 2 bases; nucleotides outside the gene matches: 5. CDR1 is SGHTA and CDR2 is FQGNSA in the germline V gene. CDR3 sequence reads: CASSLKVGQQETQYF. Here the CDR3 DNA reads TGTGCCAGCAGCTTAAAAGTGGGACAGCAAGAGACCCAGTACTTC.

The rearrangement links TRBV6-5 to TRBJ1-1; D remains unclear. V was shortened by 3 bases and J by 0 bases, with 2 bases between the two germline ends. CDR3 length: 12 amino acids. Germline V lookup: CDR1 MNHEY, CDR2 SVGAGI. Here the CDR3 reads CASSYMNTEAFF. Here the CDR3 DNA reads TGTGCCAGCAGTTATATGAACACTGAAGCTTTCTTT.

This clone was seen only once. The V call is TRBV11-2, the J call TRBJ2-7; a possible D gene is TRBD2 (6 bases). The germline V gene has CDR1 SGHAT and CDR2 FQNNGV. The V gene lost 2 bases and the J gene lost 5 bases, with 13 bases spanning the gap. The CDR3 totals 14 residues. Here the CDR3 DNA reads TGTGCCAGCAGCTTATCTCGGTGGGGGGACGAGCAGTACTTC. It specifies CASSLSRWGDEQYF. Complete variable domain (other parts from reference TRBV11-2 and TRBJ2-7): EAGVAQSPRYKIIEKRQSVAFWCNPISGHATLYWYQQILGQGPKLLIQFQNNGVVDDSQLPKDRFSAERLKGVDSTLKIQPAKLEDSAVYLCASSLSRWGDEQYFGPGTRLTVT.

The DNA of the CDR3 is TGTGCTAGTGGTTTTCCGGGACAGGCCTCCTACGAGCAGTACTTC. Translated: CASGFPGQASYEQYF. V gene TRBV12-5 combines with J gene TRBJ2-7; TRBD1 matches 8 bases. Germline-derived CDR1 and CDR2 are LGHNT and FRNRAP. After removal of 3 bases from V and 0 bases from J, the junction contained 4 bases not matched to a gene. The CDR3 length is 15 residues.

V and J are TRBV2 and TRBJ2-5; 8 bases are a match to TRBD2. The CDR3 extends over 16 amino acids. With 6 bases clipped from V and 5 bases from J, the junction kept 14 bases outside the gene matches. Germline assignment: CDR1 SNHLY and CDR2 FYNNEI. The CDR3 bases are TGTGCCAGCAGCGATTTTACACTAAGCGGGGGTGAGACCCAGTACTTC. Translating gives CASSDFTLSGGETQYF.